Presented here are 6 T cell receptor beta chains from one specimen sequenced in a study of T cell clones after liver transplantation. Assay: immunoSEQ multiplex PCR; the TCRdb copy retains only in-frame clones and omits some. The sample yields 25,000 to 35,000 clones, about 95% seen once. The specimen comprised CD8+ T cells from blood, sampled 12 months after liver transplant. The receptor set was obtained from a human patient who received a liver transplant. T cells may partly derive from the graft donor.

The V and J genes are TRBV11-2 and TRBJ1-5; tentatively, D is TRBD1 (5 bases). This CDR3 has 15 residues. Germline V lookup: CDR1 SGHAT, CDR2 FQNNGV. With 5 bases removed from V and 0 bases from J, the gap between germline ends came to 11 bases. CDR3 nucleotides: TGTGCCAGCAGCCACTCGACAGATAGCAATCAGCCCCAGCATTTT. Amino acids: CASSHSTDSNQPQHF.

The chain links TRBV7-9 to TRBJ2-1; D ambiguous. CDR3 length: 15 amino acids. Germline V lookup: CDR1 SEHNR, CDR2 FQNEAQ (reference sequence). Trimming left V 1 base short and J 2 bases short, with 9 bases between. This CDR3 reads CASSLGPIPYNEQFF. The CDR3 coding sequence is TGTGCCAGCAGCTTAGGGCCTATACCCTACAATGAGCAGTTCTTC.

The rearrangement uses TRBV10-1 and TRBJ2-1; possible D gene TRBD1, 8 bases. Germline V gene lookup returns CDR1 WNHNN and CDR2 SYGVQD (reference sequence). This CDR3 is built from 14 residues. V lost 6 bases, J lost 9 bases, and 18 bases lay in between. The CDR3 DNA sequence: TGCGCCAGCAGCCACACAGGGGGGGACGGTGAGCAGTTCTTC. Translation: CASSHTGGDGEQFF.

The chain uses TRBV9 and TRBJ1-1; D remains ambiguous. Trimming pared 3 bases from V and 8 bases from J, leaving 11 bases between. The CDR3 is 12 amino acids. CDR1 and CDR2 from the germline V gene are SGDLS and YYNGEE. CDR3 in DNA: TGTGCCAGCAGCGGTGAATACAGAGAAGCTTTCTTT. It translates to CASSGEYREAFF.

The chain combines TRBV7-8 with TRBJ2-3; the match to TRBD2 covers 8 bases. Germline V gene sequence: CDR1 SGHVS, CDR2 FQNEAQ. The CDR3 runs to 17 residues. Losses at the gene ends were 6 bases for V and 1 base for J; bases not matched to a gene: 12. CDR3 sequence reads: CASSPRRVAGRTDTQYF. CDR3 DNA sequence: TGTGCCAGCAGTCCTCGGAGGGTAGCGGGACGCACAGATACGCAGTATTTT. The entire variable domain, with the rest obtained from reference TRBV7-8 and TRBJ2-3, is as follows: GAGVSQSPRYKVAKRGQDVALRCDPISGHVSLFWYQQALGQGPEFLTYFQNEAQLDKSGLPSDRFFAERPEGSVSTLKIQRTQQEDSAVYLCASSPRRVAGRTDTQYFGPGTRLTVL.

The rearrangement links TRBV19 to TRBJ1-2, with 8 bases aligning to TRBD1. V lost 5 bases to trimming and J lost 12 bases; unmatched junction nucleotides: 14. In germline, CDR1 is LNHDA, CDR2 SQIVND (reference sequence). The CDR3 totals 14 residues. CDR3 bases: TGTGCCAGTAGTGTCGCTCCGGGACAGGTACTACACACCTTC. As protein: CASSVAPGQVLHTF.